Each of the 21 T cell receptor beta chains below was sequenced from the same sample in a study of siplizumab effects on memory and regulatory T cells. Method: immunoSEQ multiplex PCR; TCRdb's copy keeps in-frame clones and lacks some. The repertoire has 90,000 to 130,000 clones, roughly 89% of them found once; the top ten carry under 1.5%. Sequencing used CD4+ T cells sorted from blood. These TCRs come from a human donor in good health.

The CDR3: CASSSDRDRTYNEQFF. The CDR3 DNA sequence: TGTGCCAGCAGCTCGGACAGGGATAGGACCTACAATGAGCAGTTCTTC. The chain links TRBV5-4 to TRBJ2-1, with 8 bases lining up with TRBD1. V shed 3 bases, J shed 2 bases, and the junction held 7 bases outside the gene matches. Germline assignment: CDR1 SGHNT and CDR2 YYREEE (reference sequence). The CDR3 runs 16 residues.

The chain couples TRBV6-6 to TRBJ2-1, with D uncertain. V lost 6 bases, J lost 8 bases, and 14 bases lay in between. This CDR3 contains 13 residues. CDR1 is MNHNY and CDR2 is SVGAGI in the germline V gene (reference sequence). CDR3 nucleotide sequence: TGTGCCAGCAGAACCCCTAGTTCACATGAGCAGTTCTTC. It yields the protein CASRTPSSHEQFF.

The V call is TRBV5-3, the J call TRBJ1-1; unclear D gene. TRBV5-3 qualifies as an ORF whose function is uncertain. This CDR3 comprises 17 residues. V was shortened by 0 bases and J by 0 bases, with 15 bases between the two germline ends. CDR3 in DNA: TGTGCCAGAAGCTTGGTCCAGGTGGACTTCATGAACACTGAAGCTTTCTTT. Residues: CARSLVQVDFMNTEAFF.

The J gene is TRBJ2-1, the V gene TRBV1; the table gives TRBD2 as D, unverified against the DNA. TRBV1 is listed as a pseudogene. This CDR3 region has 20 residues. The CDR3 sequence: CTSSHHSPGTSGPSYNEQFF. CDR3 in DNA: TGCACCAGCAGCCACCACTCCCCCGGGACTAGCGGACCGTCCTACAATGAGCAGTTCTTC.

CDR3 nucleotide sequence: TGTGCCAGCAGCTTGGACTTAACAGTAAACATTCAGTACTTC. Translated: CASSLDLTVNIQYF. The V gene is TRBV11-3, the J gene TRBJ2-4; D perhaps matches TRBD2 (5 bases). The ends were cut back, 3 bases at V and 6 bases at J, with 12 bases in the middle. This CDR3 spans 14 amino acids. The germline V gene has CDR1 SGHNT and CDR2 YENEEA.

The chain recombines TRBV27 with TRBJ2-3; 10 bases map to TRBD1. Germline trimming cut 4 bases from V and 5 bases from J; bases unmatched to any gene: 9. Germline CDR1 and CDR2: MNHEY and SMNVEV (reference sequence). The CDR3 is made up of 16 amino acids. As DNA, the CDR3 is TGTGCCAGCAGTTCTCTCGGGACAGGGGAGAAAGATACGCAGTATTTT. Protein sequence: CASSSLGTGEKDTQYF.

This clone has only a few counts. The chain employs TRBV6-1 and TRBJ1-1; D is undetermined. V was clipped by 7 bases and J by 5 bases, with 8 bases between them. CDR1 and CDR2 (germline): MNHNS, SASEGT. This CDR3 spans 11 amino acids. DNA of the CDR3: TGTGCCAGCACCCTGAGTACTGAAGCTTTCTTT. Translating it yields CASTLSTEAFF.

The rearrangement uses TRBV7-3 and TRBJ2-7, with 10 bases identical to TRBD1. This CDR3 contains 15 residues. With V trimmed by 4 bases and J by 4 bases, 7 bases remained unmatched. CDR1 and CDR2 from the germline V gene are SGHTA and FQGTGA. The CDR3 region has the DNA TGTGCCAGCAGCTCACAGCCGGGACAGGGGTACGAGCAGTACTTC. Translated, it gives CASSSQPGQGYEQYF.

The chain has TRBV9 and TRBJ2-3, with 8 bases fitting TRBD2. Unmatched junction bases numbered 13, after V lost 4 bases and J lost 0 bases. Germline V gene data show CDR1 as SGDLS and CDR2 as YYNGEE. The CDR3 totals 18 residues. CDR3 coding DNA: TGTGCCAGCAGCCGAGAACGGGGGGGTTCGACTAGCACAGATACGCAGTATTTT. Translating gives CASSRERGGSTSTDTQYF. The whole variable domain, remainder taken from reference TRBV9 and TRBJ2-3, is DSGVTQTPKHLITATGQRVTLRCSPRSGDLSVYWYQQSLDQGLQFLIQYYNGEERAKGNILERFSAQQFPDLHSELNLSSLELGDSALYFCASSRERGGSTSTDTQYFGPGTRLTVL.

CDR3: CASSPWELGTEAFF. As DNA, the CDR3 is TGTGCCAGCAGTCCCTGGGAACTCGGCACTGAAGCTTTCTTT. The V call is TRBV2, the J call TRBJ1-1, with D hard to call. Trimming left V 5 bases short and J 4 bases short, with 14 bases between. This CDR3 spans 14 amino acids. The germline gives CDR1 SNHLY, CDR2 FYNNEI.

The V and J genes are TRBV25-1 and TRBJ1-1; D possibly corresponds to TRBD1 (6 bases). Between the trimmed V and J ends, which lost 2 bases and 4 bases, there was a span of 14 bases. The CDR3 consists of 15 residues. Germline CDR1 and CDR2: MGHDK and SYGVNS. CDR3: CASSETGRVGTEAFF. The CDR3, as DNA: TGTGCCAGCAGTGAAACAGGGAGGGTAGGCACTGAAGCTTTCTTT. Complete variable domain (other parts from reference TRBV25-1 and TRBJ1-1): EADIYQTPRYLVIGTGKKITLECSQTMGHDKMYWYQQDPGMELHLIHYSYGVNSTEKGDLSSESTVSRIRTEHFPLTLESARPSHTSQYLCASSETGRVGTEAFFGQGTRLTVV.

The V call is TRBV27, the J call TRBJ1-5, with D perhaps matching TRBD1 (5 bases). With 8 bases removed from V and 5 bases from J, the gap between germline ends came to 13 bases. The germline V gene encodes CDR1 MNHEY and CDR2 SMNVEV (reference sequence). The CDR3 spans 13 residues. CDR3 loop: CASRPLGDQPQHF. The CDR3 DNA reads as TGTGCCAGCCGCCCGTTGGGGGATCAGCCCCAGCATTTT.

The V gene is TRBV13, the J gene TRBJ2-6; TRBD1 agrees at 8 bases. CDR3 size: 18 residues. Trimming took 6 bases from V and 0 from J; bases not matched to a gene: 10. CDR1 and CDR2 (germline): PRHDT, FYEKMQ (reference sequence). This chain's CDR3 is CASRLLGQVFSGANVLTF. CDR3 nucleotide sequence: TGTGCCAGCAGGCTCCTGGGACAGGTGTTCTCTGGGGCCAACGTCCTGACTTTC.

This chain joins TRBV5-1 and TRBJ2-2; D is perhaps TRBD1 (6 bases). Trimming removed 3 bases from V and 4 bases from J, with 13 bases in between. Germline CDR1 reads SGHRS; CDR2 reads YFSETQ. The CDR3 is 15 residues long. The CDR3 DNA reads as TGCGCCAGCAGCTCCTACAGGGAGAGCACCGGGGAGCTGTTTTTT. This encodes CASSSYRESTGELFF.

V gene TRBV27 combines with J gene TRBJ2-5, with D maybe TRBD2 (5 bases). The CDR3 spans 15 residues. Germline CDR1 reads MNHEY; CDR2 reads SMNVEV (reference sequence). V lost 0 bases to trimming and J lost 9 bases, with 17 bases between them. In DNA form, the CDR3 reads TGTGCCAGCAGTTTATCGGCAGGCAGGACCGGGGCCCAGTACTTC. This sequence encodes CASSLSAGRTGAQYF.

This chain uses TRBV9 with TRBJ2-7; unclear D gene. This CDR3 region has 13 residues. Germline V lookup: CDR1 SGDLS, CDR2 YYNGEE. Trimming removed 0 bases from V and 6 bases from J, with 10 bases in between. The DNA of the CDR3 is TGTGCCAGCAGCGTAGATGCTAGGAGCGAGCAGTACTTC. This encodes CASSVDARSEQYF.

The chain links TRBV7-9 to TRBJ2-7; possibly TRBD1 for D (5 bases). The CDR3 extends over 13 amino acids. Germline V gene data show CDR1 as SEHNR and CDR2 as FQNEAQ (reference sequence). Trimming took off 3 bases at V and 3 bases at J, with 9 bases between the two ends. Here the CDR3 reads CASSFPTVYEQYF. CDR3 sequence (DNA): TGTGCCAGCAGCTTCCCGACAGTCTACGAGCAGTACTTC. Looking up the rest from reference TRBV7-9 and TRBJ2-7 gives the full variable domain: DTGVSQNPRHKITKRGQNVTFRCDPISEHNRLYWYRQTLGQGPEFLTYFQNEAQLEKSRLLSDRFSAERPKGSFSTLEIQRTEQGDSAMYLCASSFPTVYEQYFGPGTRLTVT.

This clone has just a few counts. This chain connects TRBV15 to TRBJ1-3; D remains unclear. The V end was cut by 4 bases, the J end by 0 bases, with 7 bases between. The CDR3 is 14 residues long. Germline-derived CDR1 and CDR2 are LNHNV and YYDKDF (reference sequence). CDR3 DNA: TGTGCCACCAGCAAAGGGTTCTCTGGAAACACCATATATTTT. It translates to CATSKGFSGNTIYF.

Only one count was recorded for this clone. The chain joins TRBV5-1 to TRBJ2-2, with D possibly being TRBD1 or TRBD2 (6 bases each). The CDR3 has 16 amino acids. With 1 base removed from V and 0 bases from J, the gap between germline ends came to 10 bases. Germline CDR1 is SGHRS and CDR2 is YFSETQ. CDR3 loop: CASSLRGQSNTGELFF. Here the CDR3 DNA reads TGCGCCAGCAGCTTGCGGGGGCAGTCGAACACCGGGGAGCTGTTTTTT.

The genes are TRBV7-2 and TRBJ1-5; D is uncertain. V gave up 1 base and J gave up 2 bases, with 9 bases separating them. This CDR3 region has 15 residues. Germline V gene data show CDR1 as SGHTA and CDR2 as FQGNSA. The CDR3 DNA reads as TGTGCCAGCAGCTTAGACTATATCGGCAATCAGCCCCAGCATTTT. It yields the protein CASSLDYIGNQPQHF.

The rearrangement links TRBV15 to TRBJ2-7; 7 bases match TRBD2. V was pared by 3 bases and J by 3 bases, with 5 bases of the junction left unmatched. CDR3 length equals 14 residues. Germline V CDR1 and CDR2: LNHNV, YYDKDF (reference sequence). The CDR3 sequence is CATSSRGGGYEQYF. The CDR3 nucleotides are TGTGCCACCAGCAGCCGGGGCGGGGGCTACGAGCAGTACTTC.